This TCR beta chain was profiled in a study of blood T cell repertoires in COVID-19. Overall study: Samples representing acute and convalescent COVID-19 were sourced from the United States, Italy and Spain. From T cells, B-cell-depleted T cells, or PBMCs came the material, which was cDNA or gDNA.

The authors' processing: Reference gene primer amplification gave nucleated cell count estimates. Assay: immunoSEQ multiplex PCR; the TCRdb copy retains only in-frame clones and omits some. For V, J and clone size, that table is used; D and trimming come from the DNA. The profile shows about 82,000 clones, around four fifths of them singletons. CDR1 and CDR2 (germline): ENHRY, SYGVKD. CDR3 length: 14 residues. Trimming shortened V by 5 bases and J by 2 bases, and 12 bases separated the two germline ends. Sequencing was done on a sample of peripheral blood. This TCR was sampled from a man at least 80 years old with active or convalescent COVID-19. The rearrangement joins TRBV10-3 to TRBJ1-1, with a weak D call TRBD1 (6 bases). The CDR3 DNA reads TGTGCCATCAGTAAGACAGGAGAAAACACTGAAGCTTTCTTT. Translating it yields CAISKTGENTEAFF.